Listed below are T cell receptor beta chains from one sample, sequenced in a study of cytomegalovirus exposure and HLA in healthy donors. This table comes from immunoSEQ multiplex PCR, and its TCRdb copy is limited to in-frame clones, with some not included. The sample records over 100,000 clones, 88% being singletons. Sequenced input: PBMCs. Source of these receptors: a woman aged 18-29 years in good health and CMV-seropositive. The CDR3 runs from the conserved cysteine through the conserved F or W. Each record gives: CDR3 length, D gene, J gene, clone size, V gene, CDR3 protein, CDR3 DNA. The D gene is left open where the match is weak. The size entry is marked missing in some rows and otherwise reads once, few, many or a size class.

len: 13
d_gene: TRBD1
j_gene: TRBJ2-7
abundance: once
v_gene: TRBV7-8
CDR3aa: CASSSDRGDEQYF
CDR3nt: TGTGCCAGCAGCTCAGACAGGGGCGACGAGCAGTACTTC

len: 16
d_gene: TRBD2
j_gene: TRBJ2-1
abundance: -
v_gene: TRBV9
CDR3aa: CASSILAGGGINEQFF
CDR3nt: TGTGCCAGCAGCATTTTAGCGGGAGGTGGAATCAATGAGCAGTTCTTC

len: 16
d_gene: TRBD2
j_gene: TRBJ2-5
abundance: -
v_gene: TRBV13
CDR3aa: CASSLGLGLPTETQYF
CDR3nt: TGTGCCAGCAGCTTAGGTTTGGGACTACCGACAGAGACCCAGTACTTC

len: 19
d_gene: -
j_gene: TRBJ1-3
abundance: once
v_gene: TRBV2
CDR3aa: CASTPGGRREQASGNTIYF
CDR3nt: TGTGCCAGCACCCCGGGGGGGCGACGAGAACAGGCTTCTGGAAACACCATATATTTT

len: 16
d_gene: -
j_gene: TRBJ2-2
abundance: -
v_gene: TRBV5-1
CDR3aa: CASSLTGLSNTGELFF
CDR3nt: TGCGCCAGCAGCTTAACAGGGCTTAGCAACACCGGGGAGCTGTTTTTT

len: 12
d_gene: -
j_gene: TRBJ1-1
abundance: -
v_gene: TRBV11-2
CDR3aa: CASSLVVEEAFF
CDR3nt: TGTGCCAGCAGCTTAGTCGTAGAGGAAGCTTTCTTT

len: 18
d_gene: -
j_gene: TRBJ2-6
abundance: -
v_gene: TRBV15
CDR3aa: CATSARLQGASGANVLTF
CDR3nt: TGTGCCACCAGCGCAAGACTACAAGGAGCATCTGGGGCCAACGTCCTGACTTTC

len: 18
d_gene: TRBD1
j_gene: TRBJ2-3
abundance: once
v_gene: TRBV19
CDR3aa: CASSIETGGPAITDTQYF
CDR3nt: TGTGCCAGTAGTATAGAAACAGGGGGCCCGGCCATCACAGATACGCAGTATTTT

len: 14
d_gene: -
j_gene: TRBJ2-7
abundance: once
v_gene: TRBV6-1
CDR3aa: CASSARHPSYEQYF
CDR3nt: TGTGCCAGCAGTGCCCGACATCCCTCCTACGAGCAGTACTTC

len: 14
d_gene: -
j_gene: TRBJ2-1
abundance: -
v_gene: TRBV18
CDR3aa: CASSPRESYNEQFF
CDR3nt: TGTGCCAGCTCACCCAGGGAATCCTACAATGAGCAGTTCTTC

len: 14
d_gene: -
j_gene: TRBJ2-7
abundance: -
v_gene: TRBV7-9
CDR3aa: CASSFATELDEQYF
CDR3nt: TGTGCCAGCAGCTTCGCCACCGAGCTTGATGAGCAGTACTTC

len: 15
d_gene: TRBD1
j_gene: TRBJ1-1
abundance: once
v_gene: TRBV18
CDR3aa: CASSLEGTVNTEAFF
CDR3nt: TGTGCCAGCTCCCTCGAGGGGACAGTGAACACTGAAGCTTTCTTT

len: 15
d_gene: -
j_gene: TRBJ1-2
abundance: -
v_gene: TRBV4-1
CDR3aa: CASSQDVDKNYGYTF
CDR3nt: TGCGCCAGCAGCCAAGACGTGGACAAAAACTATGGCTACACCTTC

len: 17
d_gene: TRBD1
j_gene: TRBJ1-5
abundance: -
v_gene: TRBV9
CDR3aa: CASSAYQGQGFNQPQHF
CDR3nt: TGTGCCAGCAGCGCATACCAGGGACAGGGGTTCAATCAGCCCCAGCATTTT

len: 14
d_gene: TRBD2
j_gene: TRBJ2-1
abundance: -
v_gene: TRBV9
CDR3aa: CASSVDGRGDEQFF
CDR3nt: TGTGCCAGCAGCGTTGACGGGAGGGGAGATGAGCAGTTCTTC

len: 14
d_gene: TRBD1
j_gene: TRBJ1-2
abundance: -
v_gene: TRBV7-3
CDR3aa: CASSSGQGWGGYTF
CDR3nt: TGTGCCAGCAGCTCGGGACAGGGGTGGGGAGGCTACACCTTC

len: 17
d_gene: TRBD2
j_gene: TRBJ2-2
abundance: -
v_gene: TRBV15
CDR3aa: CATSRDLGLPNTGELFF
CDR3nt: TGTGCCACCAGCAGAGATTTGGGACTACCCAACACCGGGGAGCTGTTTTTT

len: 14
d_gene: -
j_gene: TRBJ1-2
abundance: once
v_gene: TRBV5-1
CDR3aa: CASSLNRVDYGYTF
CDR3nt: TGCGCCAGCAGCTTGAACAGGGTCGATTATGGCTACACCTTC

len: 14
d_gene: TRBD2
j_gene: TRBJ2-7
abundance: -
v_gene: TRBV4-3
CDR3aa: CASSPGTSAYEQYF
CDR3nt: TGCGCCAGCAGCCCCGGGACTAGCGCCTACGAGCAGTACTTC

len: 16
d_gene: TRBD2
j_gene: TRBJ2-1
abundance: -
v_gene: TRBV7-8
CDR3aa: CASSPRAGGSYNEQFF
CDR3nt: TGTGCCAGCAGCCCAAGAGCGGGGGGATCCTACAATGAGCAGTTCTTC

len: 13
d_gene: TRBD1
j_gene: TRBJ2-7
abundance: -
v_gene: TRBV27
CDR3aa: CASSVRGRYEQYF
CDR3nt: TGTGCCAGCAGTGTCAGGGGGCGATACGAGCAGTACTTC

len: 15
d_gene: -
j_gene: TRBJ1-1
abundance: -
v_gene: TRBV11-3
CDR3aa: CASSSQTALNTEAFF
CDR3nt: TGTGCCAGCAGCTCCCAGACAGCGCTGAACACTGAAGCTTTCTTT

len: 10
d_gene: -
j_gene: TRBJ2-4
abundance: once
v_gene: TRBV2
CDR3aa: CASSRNIQYF
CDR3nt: TGTGCCAGCAGTCGGAACATTCAGTACTTC

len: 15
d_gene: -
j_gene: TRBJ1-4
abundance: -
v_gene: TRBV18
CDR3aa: CASSNSPGLDEKLFF
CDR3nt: TGTGCCAGCTCGAATAGTCCAGGGTTGGATGAAAAACTGTTTTTT

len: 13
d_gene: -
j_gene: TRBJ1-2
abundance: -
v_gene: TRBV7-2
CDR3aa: CASSARGGYGYTF
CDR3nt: TGTGCCAGCAGCGCAAGGGGGGGCTATGGCTACACCTTC

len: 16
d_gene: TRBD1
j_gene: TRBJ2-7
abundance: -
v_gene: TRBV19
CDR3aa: CASNPGQGPSSYEQYF
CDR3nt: TGTGCCAGTAACCCGGGACAGGGGCCTTCCTCCTACGAGCAGTACTTC

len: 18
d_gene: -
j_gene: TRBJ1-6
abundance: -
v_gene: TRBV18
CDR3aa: CASSPGAFPGWYGSPLHF
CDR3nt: TGTGCCAGCTCACCGGGGGCGTTTCCGGGGTGGTATGGTTCACCCCTCCACTTT

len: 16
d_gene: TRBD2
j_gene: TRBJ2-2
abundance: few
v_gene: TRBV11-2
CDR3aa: CASSLRGLDFTGELFF
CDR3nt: TGTGCCAGCAGCTTAAGGGGACTAGATTTTACCGGGGAGCTGTTTTTT

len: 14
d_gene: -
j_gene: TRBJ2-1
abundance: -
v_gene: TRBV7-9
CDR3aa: CASSLGGDPALKFF
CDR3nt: TGTGCCAGCAGCTTAGGAGGAGACCCAGCCTTAAAGTTCTTC

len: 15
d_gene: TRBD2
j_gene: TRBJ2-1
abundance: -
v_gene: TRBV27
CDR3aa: CASTSGTSAYNEQFF
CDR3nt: TGTGCCAGCACCTCCGGGACTAGCGCCTACAATGAGCAGTTCTTC

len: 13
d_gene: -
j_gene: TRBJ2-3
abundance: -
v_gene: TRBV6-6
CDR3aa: CASSYFSTDTQYF
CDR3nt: TGTGCCAGCAGTTACTTCTCCACAGATACGCAGTATTTT

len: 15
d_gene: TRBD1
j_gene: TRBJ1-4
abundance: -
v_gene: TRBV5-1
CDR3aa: CASSQTGAPNEKLFF
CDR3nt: TGCGCCAGCAGCCAAACAGGGGCCCCGAATGAAAAACTGTTTTTT

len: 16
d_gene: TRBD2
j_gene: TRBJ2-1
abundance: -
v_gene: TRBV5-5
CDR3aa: CASSSGLAGSYNEQFF
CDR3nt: TGTGCCAGCAGCTCCGGACTAGCGGGTTCCTACAATGAGCAGTTCTTC

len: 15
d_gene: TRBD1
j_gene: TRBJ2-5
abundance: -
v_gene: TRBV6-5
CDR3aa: CASSYGDRGVETQYF
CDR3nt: TGTGCCAGCAGTTACGGGGACAGGGGGGTTGAGACCCAGTACTTC

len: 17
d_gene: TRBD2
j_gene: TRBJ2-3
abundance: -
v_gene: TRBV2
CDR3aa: CASSATRTSGSRYTQYF
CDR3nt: TGTGCCAGCAGTGCTACTCGGACTAGCGGGAGCAGATATACGCAGTATTTT

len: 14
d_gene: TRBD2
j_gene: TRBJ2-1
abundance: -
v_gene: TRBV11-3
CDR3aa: CASRDRGLAVEQFF
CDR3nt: TGTGCCAGCAGGGACAGGGGACTAGCGGTTGAGCAGTTCTTC

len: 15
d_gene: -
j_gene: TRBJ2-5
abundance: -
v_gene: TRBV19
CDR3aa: CASSSSLVVWETQYF
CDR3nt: TGTGCCAGTAGTAGCTCTCTCGTAGTGTGGGAGACCCAGTACTTC

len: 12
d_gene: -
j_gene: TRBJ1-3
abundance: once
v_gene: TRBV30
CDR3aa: CAWDMAGNTIYF
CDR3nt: TGTGCCTGGGACATGGCTGGAAACACCATATATTTT

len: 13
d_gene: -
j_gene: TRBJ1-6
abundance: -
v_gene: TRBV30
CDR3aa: CAWSVPGNSPLHF
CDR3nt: TGTGCCTGGAGTGTACCAGGGAATTCACCCCTCCACTTT

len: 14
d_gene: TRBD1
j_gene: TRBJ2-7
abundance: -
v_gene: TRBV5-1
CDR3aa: CASSLGTGVYEQYF
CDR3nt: TGCGCCAGCAGCTTAGGGACAGGGGTCTACGAGCAGTACTTC

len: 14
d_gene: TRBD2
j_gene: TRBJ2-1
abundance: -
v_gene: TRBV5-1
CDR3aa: CASSVTSAHNEQFF
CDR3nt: TGCGCCAGCAGCGTCACTAGCGCCCACAATGAGCAGTTCTTC

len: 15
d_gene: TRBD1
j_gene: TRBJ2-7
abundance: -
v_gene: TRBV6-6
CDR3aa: CASSTPQGSSYEQYF
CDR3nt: TGTGCCAGCAGTACCCCACAGGGGAGCTCCTACGAGCAGTACTTC

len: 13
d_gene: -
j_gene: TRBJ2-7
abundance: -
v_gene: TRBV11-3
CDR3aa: CASSSDMSYEQYF
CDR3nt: TGTGCCAGCAGCTCGGACATGTCCTACGAGCAGTACTTC

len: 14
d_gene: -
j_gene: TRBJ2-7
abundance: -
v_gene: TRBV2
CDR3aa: CASSRQLSSYEQYF
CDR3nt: TGTGCCAGCAGTCGACAGCTATCCTCCTACGAGCAGTACTTC

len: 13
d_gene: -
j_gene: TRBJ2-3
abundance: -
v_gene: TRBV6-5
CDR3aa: CASSYSTTDTQYF
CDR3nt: TGTGCCAGCAGTTACTCTACAACAGATACGCAGTATTTT

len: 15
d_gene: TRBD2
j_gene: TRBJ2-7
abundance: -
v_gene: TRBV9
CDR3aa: CASSLGGLAGSEQYF
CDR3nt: TGTGCCAGCAGCCTAGGGGGACTAGCGGGTAGCGAGCAGTACTTC

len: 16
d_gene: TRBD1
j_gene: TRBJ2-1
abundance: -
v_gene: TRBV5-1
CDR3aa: CASSLDGRGLYNEQFF
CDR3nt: TGCGCCAGCAGCTTGGATGGCAGGGGGCTCTACAATGAGCAGTTCTTC

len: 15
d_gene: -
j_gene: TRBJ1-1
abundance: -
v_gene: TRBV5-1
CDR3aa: CASSLAQAMNTEAFF
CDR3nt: TGCGCCAGCAGCTTGGCGCAGGCAATGAACACTGAAGCTTTCTTT

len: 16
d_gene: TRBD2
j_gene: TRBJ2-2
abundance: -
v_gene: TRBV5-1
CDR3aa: CASSLVPSGRPGELFF
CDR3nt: TGCGCCAGCAGCTTGGTGCCTAGCGGGAGGCCCGGGGAGCTGTTTTTT

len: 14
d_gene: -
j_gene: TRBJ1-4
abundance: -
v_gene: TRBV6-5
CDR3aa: CASSYSGGSEKLFF
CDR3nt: TGTGCCAGCAGTTACTCGGGGGGGTCGGAAAAACTGTTTTTT

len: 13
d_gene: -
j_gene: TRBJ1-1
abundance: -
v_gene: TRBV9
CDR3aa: CASSTEVNTEAFF
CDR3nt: TGTGCCAGCAGCACCGAGGTGAACACTGAAGCTTTCTTT

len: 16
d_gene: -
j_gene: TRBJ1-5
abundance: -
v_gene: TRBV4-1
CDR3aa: CASSQDPGTNYQPQHF
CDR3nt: TGCGCCAGCAGCCAAGATCCCGGGACAAACTATCAGCCCCAGCATTTT

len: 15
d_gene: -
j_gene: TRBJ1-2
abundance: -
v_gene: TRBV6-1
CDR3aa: CASSVDRSSNYGYTF
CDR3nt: TGTGCCAGCAGTGTCGACAGGTCCTCTAACTATGGCTACACCTTC

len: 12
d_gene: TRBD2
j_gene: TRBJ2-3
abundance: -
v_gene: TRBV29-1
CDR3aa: CSVVGGADTQYF
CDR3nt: TGCAGCGTTGTGGGGGGGGCAGATACGCAGTATTTT

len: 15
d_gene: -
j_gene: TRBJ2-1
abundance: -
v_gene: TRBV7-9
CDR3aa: CASSLVGGLINEQFF
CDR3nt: TGTGCCAGCAGCTTAGTGGGGGGGCTTATCAATGAGCAGTTCTTC

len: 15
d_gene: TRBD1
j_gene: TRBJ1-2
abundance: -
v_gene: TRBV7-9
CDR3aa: CASSHTRTTGFGYTF
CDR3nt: TGTGCCAGCAGCCACACCCGTACGACAGGGTTTGGCTACACCTTC

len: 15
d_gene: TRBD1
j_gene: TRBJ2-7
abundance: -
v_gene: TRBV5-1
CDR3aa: CASSNPGTGAYEQYF
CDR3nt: TGCGCCAGCAGCAATCCCGGGACAGGAGCCTACGAGCAGTACTTC

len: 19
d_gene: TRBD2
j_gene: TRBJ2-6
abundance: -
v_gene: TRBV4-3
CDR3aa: CASSQDTVRGLSGANVLTF
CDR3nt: TGCGCCAGCAGCCAAGATACGGTGCGGGGGTTGTCTGGGGCCAACGTCCTGACTTTC

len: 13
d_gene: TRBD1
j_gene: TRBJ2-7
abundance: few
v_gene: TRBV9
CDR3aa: CASSGQGAYEQYF
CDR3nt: TGTGCCAGCAGCGGACAGGGTGCCTACGAGCAGTACTTC

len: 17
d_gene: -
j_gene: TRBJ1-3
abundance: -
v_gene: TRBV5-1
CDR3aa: CASSLGTGFSSGNTIYF
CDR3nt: TGCGCCAGCAGCTTGGGCACAGGGTTCTCCTCTGGAAACACCATATATTTT